This TCR beta chain was recovered during a study of blood T cell repertoires in COVID-19. Study details: Sites across the United States, Italy and Spain contributed samples from acute and convalescent COVID-19. PBMCs, B-cell-depleted T cells, or T cells provided the cDNA or gDNA that made up the material.

Authors' analysis steps: How many nucleated cells were present was estimated from reference gene primer amplification. Libraries were prepared by immunoSEQ multiplex PCR; TCRdb keeps only in-frame clonotypes and omits some of them. V and J calls and clone size come straight from that table; D and trimming were deduced from the DNA. This table holds about 440,000 clones, about 89% found once. The CDR3 sequence is 14 residues long. The germline gives CDR1 MDHEN, CDR2 SYDVKM. Trimming cost V 7 bases and J 0 bases, with 10 bases left between them. The chain links TRBV28 to TRBJ1-5; no definite D call. This TCR was sampled from a woman aged 25 to 45 with acute or convalescent COVID-19. The specimen sequenced was peripheral blood. The CDR3 sequence is CASTRYGSNQPQHF. The CDR3 region has the DNA TGTGCCAGCACTAGGTACGGTAGCAATCAGCCCCAGCATTTT.